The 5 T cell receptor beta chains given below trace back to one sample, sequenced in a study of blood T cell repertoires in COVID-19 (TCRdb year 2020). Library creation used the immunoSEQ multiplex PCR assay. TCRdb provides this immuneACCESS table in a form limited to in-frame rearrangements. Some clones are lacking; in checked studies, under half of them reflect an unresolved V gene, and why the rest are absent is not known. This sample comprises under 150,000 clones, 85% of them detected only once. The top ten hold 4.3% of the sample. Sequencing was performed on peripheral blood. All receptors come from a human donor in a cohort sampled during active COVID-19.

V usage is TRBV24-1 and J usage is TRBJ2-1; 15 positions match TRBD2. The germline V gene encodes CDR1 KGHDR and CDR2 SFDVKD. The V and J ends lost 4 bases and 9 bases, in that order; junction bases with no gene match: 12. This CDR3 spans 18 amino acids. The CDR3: CATSEAGTSGRRGGEQFF. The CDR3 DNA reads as TGTGCCACCAGTGAGGCTGGGACTAGCGGGAGGAGGGGTGGTGAGCAGTTCTTC.

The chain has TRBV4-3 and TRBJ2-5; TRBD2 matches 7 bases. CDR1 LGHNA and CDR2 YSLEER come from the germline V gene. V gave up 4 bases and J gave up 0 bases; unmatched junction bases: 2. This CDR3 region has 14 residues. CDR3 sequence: CASSRGSHQETQYF. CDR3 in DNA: TGCGCCAGCAGCCGCGGGAGTCACCAAGAGACCCAGTACTTC.

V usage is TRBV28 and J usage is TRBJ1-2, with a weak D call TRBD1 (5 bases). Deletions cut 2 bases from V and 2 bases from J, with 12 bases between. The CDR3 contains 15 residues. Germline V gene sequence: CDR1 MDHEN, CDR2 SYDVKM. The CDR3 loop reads CASSLGGSGNYGYTF. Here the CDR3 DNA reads TGTGCCAGCAGTTTAGGGGGAAGCGGGAACTATGGCTACACCTTC.

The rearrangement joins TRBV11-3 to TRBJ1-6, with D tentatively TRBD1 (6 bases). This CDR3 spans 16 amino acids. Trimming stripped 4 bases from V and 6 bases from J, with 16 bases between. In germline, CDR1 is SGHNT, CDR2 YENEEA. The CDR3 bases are TGTGCCAGCAGCTGGACCCAGGGGTCGTTTAATTCACCCCTCCACTTT. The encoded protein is CASSWTQGSFNSPLHF.

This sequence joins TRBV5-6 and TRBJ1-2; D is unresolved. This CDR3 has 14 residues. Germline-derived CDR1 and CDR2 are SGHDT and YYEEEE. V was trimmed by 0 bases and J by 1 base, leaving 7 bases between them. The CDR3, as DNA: TGTGCCAGCAGCTTGGACGGAGTTAACTATGGCTACACCTTC. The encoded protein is CASSLDGVNYGYTF.